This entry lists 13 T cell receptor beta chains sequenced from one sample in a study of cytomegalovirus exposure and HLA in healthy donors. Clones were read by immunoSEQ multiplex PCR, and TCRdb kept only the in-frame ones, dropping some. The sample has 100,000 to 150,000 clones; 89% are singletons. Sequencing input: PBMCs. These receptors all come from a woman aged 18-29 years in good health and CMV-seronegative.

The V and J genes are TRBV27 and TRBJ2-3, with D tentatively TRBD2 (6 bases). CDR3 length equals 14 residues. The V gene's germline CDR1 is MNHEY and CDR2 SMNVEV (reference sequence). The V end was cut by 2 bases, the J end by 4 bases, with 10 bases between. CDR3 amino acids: CASSLGRIPDTQYF. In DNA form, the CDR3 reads TGTGCCAGCAGTTTAGGGAGGATTCCAGATACGCAGTATTTT.

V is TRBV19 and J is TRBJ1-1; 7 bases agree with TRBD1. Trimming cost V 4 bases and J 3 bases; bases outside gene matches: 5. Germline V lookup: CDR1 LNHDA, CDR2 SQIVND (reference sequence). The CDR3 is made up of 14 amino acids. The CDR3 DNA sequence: TGTGCCAGTAGTACCCCTCAGGGGGACACTGAAGCTTTCTTT. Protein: CASSTPQGDTEAFF.

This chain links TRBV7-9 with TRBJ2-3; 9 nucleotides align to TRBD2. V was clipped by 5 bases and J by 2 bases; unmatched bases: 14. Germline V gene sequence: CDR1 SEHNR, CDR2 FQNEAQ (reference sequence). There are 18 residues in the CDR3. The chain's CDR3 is CASSAPPGRGGPTDTQYF. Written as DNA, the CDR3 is TGTGCCAGCAGCGCCCCGCCGGGGCGGGGGGGCCCCACAGATACGCAGTATTTT.

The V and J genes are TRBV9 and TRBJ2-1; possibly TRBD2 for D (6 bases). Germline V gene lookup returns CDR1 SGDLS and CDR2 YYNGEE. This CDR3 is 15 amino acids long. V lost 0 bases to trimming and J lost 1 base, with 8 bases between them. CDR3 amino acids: CASSVGGLSYNEQFF. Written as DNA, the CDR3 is TGTGCCAGCAGCGTAGGGGGACTGTCCTACAATGAGCAGTTCTTC.

DNA for the CDR3: TGTGCCAGCAGCTTAGAGAACAGGGGGTATGAGACCCAGTACTTC. Its protein product is CASSLENRGYETQYF. J is TRBJ2-5 and V is TRBV7-2; TRBD1 matches at 8 bases. Trimming took 1 base from V and 5 from J; bases not matched to a gene: 6. This CDR3 comprises 15 residues. CDR1 is SGHTA, CDR2 FQGNSA, per germline.

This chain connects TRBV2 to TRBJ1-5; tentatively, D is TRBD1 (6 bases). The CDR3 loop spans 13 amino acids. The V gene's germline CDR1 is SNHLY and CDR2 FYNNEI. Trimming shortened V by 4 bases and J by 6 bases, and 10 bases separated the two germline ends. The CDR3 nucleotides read TGTGCCAGCAGTGGAACAGGGTTTCAGCCCCAGCATTTT. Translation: CASSGTGFQPQHF.

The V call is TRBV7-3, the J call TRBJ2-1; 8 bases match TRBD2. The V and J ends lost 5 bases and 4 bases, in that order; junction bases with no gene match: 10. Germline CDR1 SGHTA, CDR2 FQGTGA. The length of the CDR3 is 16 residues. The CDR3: CASSRNSGGLYNEQFF. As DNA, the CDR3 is TGTGCCAGCAGCCGGAATTCGGGGGGGCTATACAATGAGCAGTTCTTC.

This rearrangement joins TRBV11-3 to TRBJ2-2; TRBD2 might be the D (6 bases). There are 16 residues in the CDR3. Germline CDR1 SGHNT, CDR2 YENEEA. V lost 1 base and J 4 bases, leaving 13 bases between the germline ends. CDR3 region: CASSLVSAGRTGELFF. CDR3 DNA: TGTGCCAGCAGCTTAGTCTCGGCGGGACGCACCGGGGAGCTGTTTTTT.

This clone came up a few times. CDR3 in amino acids: CASSLNNSPLHF. DNA of the CDR3: TGTGCCAGCAGCCTAAATAATTCACCCCTCCACTTT. The rearrangement uses TRBV9 and TRBJ1-6; D gene uncertain. V lost 4 bases to trimming and J lost 5 bases, with 4 bases between them. CDR3 length: 12 residues. Germline V CDR1 and CDR2: SGDLS, YYNGEE.

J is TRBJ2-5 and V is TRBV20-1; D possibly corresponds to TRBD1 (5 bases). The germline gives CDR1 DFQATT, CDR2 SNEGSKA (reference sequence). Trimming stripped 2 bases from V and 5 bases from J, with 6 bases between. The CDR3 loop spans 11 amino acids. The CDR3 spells CSARKGETQYF. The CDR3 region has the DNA TGCAGTGCTAGAAAGGGGGAGACCCAGTACTTC.

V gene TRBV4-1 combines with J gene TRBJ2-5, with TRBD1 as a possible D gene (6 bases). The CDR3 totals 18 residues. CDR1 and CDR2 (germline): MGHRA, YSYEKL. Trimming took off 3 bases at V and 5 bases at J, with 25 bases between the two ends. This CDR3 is CASSQAALGAGGQETQYF. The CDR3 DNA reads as TGCGCCAGCAGCCAGGCCGCCCTGGGGGCGGGCGGGCAGGAGACCCAGTACTTC.

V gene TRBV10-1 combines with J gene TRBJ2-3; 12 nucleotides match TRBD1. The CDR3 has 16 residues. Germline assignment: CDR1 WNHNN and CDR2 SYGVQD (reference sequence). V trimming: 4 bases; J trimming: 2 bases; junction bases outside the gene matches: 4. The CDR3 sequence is CASSAGTGGPTDTQYF. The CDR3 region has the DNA TGCGCCAGCAGTGCCGGGACAGGGGGCCCCACAGATACGCAGTATTTT.

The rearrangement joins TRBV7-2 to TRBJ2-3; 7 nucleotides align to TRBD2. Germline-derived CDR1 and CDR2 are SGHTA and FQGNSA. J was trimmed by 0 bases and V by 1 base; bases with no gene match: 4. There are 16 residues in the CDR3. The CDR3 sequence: CASSLGLAESTDTQYF. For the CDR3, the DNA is TGTGCCAGCAGCTTAGGTCTAGCGGAGAGCACAGATACGCAGTATTTT.